This TCR beta chain was sequenced in a study of Ad26.COV2.S vaccination and SARS-CoV-2 variants. Whole-study context: This donor came from the COV1001 trial of Ad26.COV2.S. The vaccine Ad26.COV2.S was put into the muscle once, or twice with 56 days between. Study results and limitations: It was vaccine recipients, not placebo recipients, who had the higher spike-specific TCR breadth.

V was pared by 3 bases and J by 8 bases, with 18 bases of the junction left unmatched. Germline values: CDR1 LNHNV, CDR2 YYDKDF (reference sequence). This CDR3 is built from 18 residues. Treatment noted: about 20 received Ad26.COV2.S at low or high dose, single or two shots; about 5 received placebo; per-sample allocation not given. Day 63 following the first vaccine or placebo injection was when the samples were taken. This table comes from immunoSEQ multiplex PCR, and its TCRdb copy is limited to in-frame clones, with some not included. The sample lists about 680,000 clones, 80% to 90% seen once, with 1.5% in the top ten. Turning to this clone: Its matching antigen is unknown.

The V call is TRBV15, the J call TRBJ2-1; 8 nucleotides match TRBD2. The sequence derives from a person aged 18 to 59 who received the Ad26.COV2.S COVID-19 vaccine or a placebo. The sequencing here drew on peripheral blood, taken in a trial of Ad26.COV2.S vaccine versus placebo. This CDR3 reads CATSSSIRGTRAFDEQFF. The CDR3 bases are TGTGCCACCAGCAGTTCTATTCGAGGGACTAGAGCATTTGATGAGCAGTTCTTC.